This T cell receptor beta chain came from a study of siplizumab effects on memory and regulatory T cells. Germline CDR1 SGHTA, CDR2 FQGTGA. The germline V and J ends were trimmed by 5 bases and 1 base, with 8 bases remaining between them. CDR3 length: 14 amino acids. Using immunoSEQ multiplex PCR, the repertoire was profiled, and TCRdb retains in-frame clones only, with some absent. The data contain about 82,000 clones, roughly 90% of them singletons. The clonotype originates from a human donor in good health. J is TRBJ2-2 and V is TRBV7-3; D is possibly TRBD1 (6 bases). The specimen sequenced was Tregs sorted from blood. CDR3 coding DNA: TGTGCCAGCAGCAAGGACAGGAACACCGGGGAGCTGTTTTTT. Translation gives CASSKDRNTGELFF.